Sequencing of this T cell receptor (beta chain) was carried out in a study of blood T cell repertoires in COVID-19. As for the study in general: COVID-19 samples, acute and convalescent, were from the United States, Italy and Spain. PBMCs, B-cell-depleted T cells, or T cells were the source of the cDNA or gDNA that made up the material.

This clone was observed a handful of times. V gave up 8 bases and J gave up 0 bases, with 11 bases separating them. The germline CDR1 and CDR2 sequences are MNHEY and SMNVEV (reference sequence). This CDR3 comprises 13 residues. Sequencing was performed with immunoSEQ multiplex PCR; in TCRdb, only in-frame clones are kept and a portion is missing. This table holds under 150,000 clones, around 87% found once. The receptor was derived from a woman between 40 and 50 years old with acute or convalescent COVID-19. The chain recombines TRBV27 with TRBJ2-7; a possible D gene is TRBD1 (6 bases). The sequenced sample was peripheral blood. The CDR3 region has the DNA TGTGCCAGCGGACAGCCGAGCTCCTACGAGCAGTACTTC. Translation gives CASGQPSSYEQYF.